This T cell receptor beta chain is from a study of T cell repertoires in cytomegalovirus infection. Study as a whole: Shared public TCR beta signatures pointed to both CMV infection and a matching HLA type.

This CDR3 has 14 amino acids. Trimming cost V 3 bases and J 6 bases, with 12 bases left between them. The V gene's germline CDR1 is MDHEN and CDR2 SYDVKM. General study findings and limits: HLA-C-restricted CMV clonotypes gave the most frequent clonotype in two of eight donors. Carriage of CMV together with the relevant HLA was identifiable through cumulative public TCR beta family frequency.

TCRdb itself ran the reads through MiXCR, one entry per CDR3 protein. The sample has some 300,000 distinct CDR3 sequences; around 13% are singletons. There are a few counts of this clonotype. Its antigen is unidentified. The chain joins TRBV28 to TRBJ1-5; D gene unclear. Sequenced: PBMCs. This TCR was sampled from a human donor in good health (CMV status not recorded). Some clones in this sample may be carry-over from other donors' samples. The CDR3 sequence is CASSFSRLGQPQHF. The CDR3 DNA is TGTGCCAGCAGTTTCTCCCGGTTGGGTCAGCCCCAGCATTTT.